The clone carrying this TCR beta chain occurred many times. Its specificity is not known. These data come from a study of T-cell reconstitution after alpha-beta-depleted transplantation in children. The authors prepared the TCRbeta library with unique molecular identifiers. TCRdb independently ran MiXCR on the PCR reads; one entry per CDR3 protein. The table lists about 32,000 distinct CDR3 sequences, 5.5% to 7% of them singletons. Overall study findings and caveats: The main origin of T-cell counts and diversity one year after transplant was newly produced T cells. About two months after transplant, alpha-beta T cells reportedly came from several hundred expanded graft clones.

Trimming cost V 3 bases and J 4 bases, with 17 bases left between them. The CDR3 extends over 16 amino acids. The germline V gene encodes CDR1 SGHRS and CDR2 YFSETQ. The chain employs TRBV5-1 and TRBJ1-5; weak D call: TRBD1 (5 bases). The input for sequencing was peripheral blood, taken 60 days after TCRalphabeta/CD19-depleted stem cell transplant. This TCR was recovered from a child younger than two who had a stem cell transplant for acute myeloid leukemia, so the T cells may come from the graft donor. In DNA, the CDR3 is TGCGCCAGCAGCTACCGGGACCGCCAGCTTAATCAGCCCCAGCATTTT. This sequence encodes CASSYRDRQLNQPQHF.